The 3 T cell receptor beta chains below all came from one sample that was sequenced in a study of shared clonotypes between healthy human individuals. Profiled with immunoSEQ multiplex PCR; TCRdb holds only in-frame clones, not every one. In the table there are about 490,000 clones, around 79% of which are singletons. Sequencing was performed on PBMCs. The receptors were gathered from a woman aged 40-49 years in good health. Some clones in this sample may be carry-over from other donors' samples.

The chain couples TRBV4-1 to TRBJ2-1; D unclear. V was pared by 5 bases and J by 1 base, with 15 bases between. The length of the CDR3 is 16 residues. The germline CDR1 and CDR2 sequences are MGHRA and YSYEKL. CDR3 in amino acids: CASSTPRFASYNEQFF. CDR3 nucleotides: TGCGCCAGCAGCACGCCCCGGTTTGCGTCCTACAATGAGCAGTTCTTC.

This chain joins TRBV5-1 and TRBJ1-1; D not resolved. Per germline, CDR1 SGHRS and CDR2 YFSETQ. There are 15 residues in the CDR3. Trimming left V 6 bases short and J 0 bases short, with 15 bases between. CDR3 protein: CASKPSPHMNTEAFF. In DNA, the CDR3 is TGCGCCAGCAAACCTTCCCCCCACATGAACACTGAAGCTTTCTTT.

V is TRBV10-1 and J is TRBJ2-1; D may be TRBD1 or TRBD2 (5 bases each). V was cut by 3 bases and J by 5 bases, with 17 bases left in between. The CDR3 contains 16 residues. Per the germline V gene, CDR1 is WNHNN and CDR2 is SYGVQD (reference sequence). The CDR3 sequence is CASSDHPGLTNNEQFF. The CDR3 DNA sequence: TGCGCCAGCAGTGATCACCCGGGGCTAACCAACAATGAGCAGTTCTTC.